This paragraph covers one TCR beta chain sequence. The antigen is undetermined. Amplification targeted the TCR beta CDR3 regions, with RNA transcripts as the source material. Second-round multiplex PCR came after a first-round RT-PCR that employed HTBI primers. TCRdb re-called the multiplex PCR reads through MiXCR, storing one row per CDR3 protein. The sample lists some 1.1 million distinct CDR3 sequences; 35% to 40% were seen once. The data stem from a study of Graves' ophthalmopathy and Graves' hyperthyroidism. Study at large: Hyperthyroidism is called stable when no ophthalmopathy develops within 18 months of follow-up.

General study findings and limits: The model's prediction of ophthalmopathy progression had 70.59% sensitivity and roughly 72% specificity. Ophthalmopathy could be told apart from stable hyperthyroidism by a 13-signature model (approximately 90% sensitivity, around 78% specificity).

This CDR3 has 15 residues. Deletions cut 3 bases from V and 7 bases from J, with 13 bases between. Germline lookup yields CDR1 LNHNV and CDR2 YYDKDF (reference sequence). The TCR originated in an adult man with Graves' hyperthyroidism. Specimen: peripheral blood or thyroid tissue (not recorded which). The chain employs TRBV15 and TRBJ1-6; TRBD1 is a possible D gene (5 bases). In DNA, the CDR3 is TGTGCCACCAGCAGTGGGGGGGGAGGAAATTCACCCCTCCACTTT. Its protein product is CATSSGGGGNSPLHF.